The 27 T cell receptor beta chains below were found in one sample sequenced in a study of monozygotic twins with inflammatory bowel disease. TCRdb reanalyzed the 5' RACE reads and collapses them to one entry per CDR3 protein, without DNA. This specimen shows roughly 320,000 distinct CDR3 sequences; the ten leading clones hold over 5%. Sequencing input: blood. The receptors here all came from a human donor with ulcerative colitis or Crohn's disease, or a healthy co-twin of an affected twin (not recorded which).

The chain has TRBV20-1 and TRBJ2-1; TCRdb's D call of TRBD2 is untestable without DNA. CDR3 length: 16 amino acids. Per germline, CDR1 DFQATT and CDR2 SNEGSKA (reference sequence). The CDR3 sequence is CSARELTSGDWHEQFF.

The rearrangement uses TRBV5-1 and TRBJ1-2; the D call of TRBD1 rests on TCRdb alone, since no DNA is present to check it. The CDR3 extends over 14 amino acids. The germline V gene has CDR1 SGHRS and CDR2 YFSETQ. The CDR3 here is CASSLGQGKYGYTF. Full variable domain (remainder filled in from reference TRBV5-1 and TRBJ1-2): KAGVTQTPRYLIKTRGQQVTLSCSPISGHRSVSWYQQTPGQGLQFLFEYFSETQRNKGNFPGRFSGRQFSNSRSEMNVSTLELGDSALYLCASSLGQGKYGYTFGSGTRLTVV.

V is TRBV30 and J is TRBJ1-5. The CDR3 contains 14 residues. Germline V gene lookup returns CDR1 GTSNPN and CDR2 SVGIG (reference sequence). CDR3: CAWSVGPESQPQHF.

CDR3 sequence: CASSASGQGINEQFF. The genes are TRBV7-2 and TRBJ2-1; TCRdb outputs TRBD1, but without DNA this stays unchecked. Per germline, CDR1 SGHTA and CDR2 FQGNSA. The CDR3 consists of 15 residues.

This rearrangement joins TRBV24-1 to TRBJ2-5; checking the TCRdb D call of TRBD2 is not possible without DNA. The germline gives CDR1 KGHDR, CDR2 SFDVKD. The CDR3 runs to 14 residues. CDR3 region: CATSGQRGQETQYF.

This sequence joins TRBV29-1 and TRBJ2-7; the TRBD2 assignment by TCRdb is unverifiable without DNA. CDR1 SQVTM and CDR2 ANQGSEA come from the germline V gene. CDR3 length equals 13 residues. The CDR3 loop is CSVRTSGSYERYF.

The chain has TRBV3-1 and TRBJ2-7; TCRdb names TRBD1, which stays unverified in the absence of DNA. CDR3 length: 15 amino acids. Per germline, CDR1 LGHDT and CDR2 YNNKEL (reference sequence). CDR3 loop: CTSSQYRDRVPEQYF.

The rearrangement uses TRBV6-1 and TRBJ2-1; the D gene TCRdb calls, TRBD2, cannot be checked with no DNA. CDR1 and CDR2 (germline): MNHNS, SASEGT. There are 15 residues in the CDR3. The CDR3 is CASRLAGVSYNEQFF.

The gene calls are TRBV7-9 and TRBJ2-3; checking the TCRdb D call of TRBD2 is not possible without DNA. CDR1 SEHNR and CDR2 FQNEAQ come from the germline V gene (reference sequence). This CDR3 has 11 amino acids. The CDR3 loop reads CASTLADTQYF.

This chain uses TRBV5-1 with TRBJ1-5; the TCRdb call, TRBD1, lacks DNA for checking. The germline V gene has CDR1 SGHRS and CDR2 YFSETQ. This CDR3 comprises 15 residues. This CDR3 reads CASSLEGVSGQPQHF.

The chain employs TRBV5-1 and TRBJ2-2; TCRdb lists TRBD2, though no DNA is available to test this call. The germline V gene has CDR1 SGHRS and CDR2 YFSETQ. The CDR3 length is 17 residues. The CDR3 region is CASSHPTSNDGRGELFF.

The rearrangement links TRBV27 to TRBJ2-5; the TRBD2 assignment by TCRdb is unverifiable without DNA. The CDR3 extends over 15 amino acids. CDR1 MNHEY and CDR2 SMNVEV come from the germline V gene (reference sequence). The CDR3 sequence: CASSGGRINQETQYF.

The V and J genes are TRBV9 and TRBJ2-1; TCRdb names TRBD2, which stays unverified in the absence of DNA. This CDR3 spans 16 amino acids. Germline lookup yields CDR1 SGDLS and CDR2 YYNGEE. CDR3 sequence reads: CASSTRLAGSHGEQFF.

J is TRBJ2-1 and V is TRBV20-1; TCRdb designates TRBD1, a call that cannot be tested without DNA. The germline gives CDR1 DFQATT, CDR2 SNEGSKA (reference sequence). This CDR3 has 14 amino acids. This CDR3 is CSATDVRQLHEQFF.

J is TRBJ2-1 and V is TRBV11-3; TCRdb reports TRBD2, a call that lacks DNA to check it against. The CDR3 covers 15 residues. Germline assignment: CDR1 SGHNT and CDR2 YENEEA. This CDR3 reads CASSERGTSYNEQFF. The complete variable domain, with remaining parts taken from reference TRBV11-3 and TRBJ2-1, reads EAGVVQSPRYKIIEKKQPVAFWCNPISGHNTLYWYLQNLGQGPELLIRYENEEAVDDSQLPKDRFSAERLKGVDSTLKIQPAELGDSAVYLCASSERGTSYNEQFFGPGTRLTVL.

V gene TRBV5-1 combines with J gene TRBJ2-1. Per the germline V gene, CDR1 is SGHRS and CDR2 is YFSETQ. The CDR3 loop spans 12 amino acids. The CDR3 loop is CASSFRIDEQFF.

V usage is TRBV12-3 or TRBV12-4 and J usage is TRBJ2-5; TCRdb lists TRBD2, though no DNA is available to test this call. This CDR3 is built from 18 residues. CDR3 in amino acids: CASSYHPTSGGVGETQYF.

The gene calls are TRBV9 and TRBJ1-6. Germline loops: CDR1 SGDLS, CDR2 YYNGEE. This CDR3 spans 13 amino acids. CDR3 residues: CASSAIRNSPLHF.

The V and J genes are TRBV5-1 and TRBJ2-1; TCRdb's D call of TRBD2 is untestable without DNA. CDR3 length equals 14 residues. Germline V gives CDR1 SGHRS, CDR2 YFSETQ. This CDR3 is CASTSSGGYNEQFF.

The V call is TRBV18, the J call TRBJ2-7; TCRdb's D call of TRBD1 is untestable without DNA. This CDR3 contains 14 residues. Germline CDR1 and CDR2: KGHSH and LQKENI. This chain's CDR3 is CASSPGGAAYEQYF. Full variable domain (outside the CDR3, taken from reference TRBV18 and TRBJ2-7): NAGVMQNPRHLVRRRGQEARLRCSPMKGHSHVYWYRQLPEEGLKFMVYLQKENIIDESGMPKERFSAEFPKEGPSILRIQQVVRGDSAAYFCASSPGGAAYEQYFGPGTRLTVT.

V usage is TRBV19 and J usage is TRBJ1-1; the TCRdb D gene call, TRBD1, has no DNA to confirm it. From germline, CDR1 is LNHDA and CDR2 SQIVND (reference sequence). This CDR3 is built from 16 residues. CDR3 residues: CASSTKSGLGSTEAFF.

The genes are TRBV5-1 and TRBJ2-3. Germline CDR1 and CDR2: SGHRS and YFSETQ. The CDR3 contains 17 residues. The chain's CDR3 is CASSLFFRLSSTDTQYF.

This rearrangement joins TRBV10-3 to TRBJ2-5. The germline V gene has CDR1 ENHRY and CDR2 SYGVKD. The CDR3 runs 17 residues. CDR3 amino acids: CAISEGRTTRDQETQYF.

The V call is TRBV19, the J call TRBJ2-1; no DNA is available, so the TRBD2 call from TCRdb remains unchecked. Germline CDR1 and CDR2: LNHDA and SQIVND (reference sequence). This CDR3 is built from 14 residues. The CDR3 region is CASSISGRNNEQFF.

CDR3 sequence: CASSTGLGRSEEQFF. The chain carries TRBV7-9 and TRBJ2-1; TCRdb's D gene call, TRBD2, goes unchecked for lack of DNA. CDR1 and CDR2 (germline): SEHNR, FQNEAQ (reference sequence). The CDR3 has 15 amino acids.

This rearrangement joins TRBV20-1 to TRBJ1-4. Per germline, CDR1 DFQATT and CDR2 SNEGSKA (reference sequence). This CDR3 is 16 amino acids long. CDR3: CSARVLMTSTNEKLFF.

The chain carries TRBV5-4 and TRBJ2-5. Per the germline V gene, CDR1 is SGHNT and CDR2 is YYREEE (reference sequence). This CDR3 spans 13 amino acids. CDR3 protein: CASSKGNQETQYF.